Listed below are T cell receptor beta chains from one sample, sequenced in a study of spatial heterogeneity in lung cancer. TCRdb fed the 5' RACE reads into MiXCR, producing one record per CDR3 protein. The table has roughly 48,000 distinct CDR3 sequences, approximately 5% seen once; the top ten hold roughly 10%. Material: PBMCs, obtained at surgery. The receptors shown here come from a male donor with early-stage non-small cell lung cancer. Both conserved end residues are part of each CDR3. D genes are given only for firm matches. Size is omitted from some rows. Given values are once, few, many or a class for expanded clones.

TRBJ2-2 medium-sized NA TRBV7-8 CASSQERILNTGELFF TGTGCCAGCAGCCAAGAGCGTATACTGAACACCGGGGAGCTGTTTTTT
TRBJ1-2 NA TRBD1 TRBV4-2 CASSQDLTGGGGKDGYTF TGTGCCAGCAGCCAAGATTTAACAGGGGGCGGAGGAAAGGATGGCTACACCTTC
TRBJ2-1 few TRBD2 TRBV30 CAWSVTLAGLNEQFF TGTGCCTGGAGTGTAACCCTAGCGGGACTCAATGAGCAGTTCTTC
TRBJ2-1 many TRBD2 TRBV5-1 CASSLSAGGRYEQFF TGCGCCAGCAGCTTGTCCGCGGGAGGAAGATATGAGCAGTTCTTC
TRBJ2-5 few TRBD2 TRBV5-1 CASSAGLAGAQIKTQYF TGCGCCAGCAGCGCGGGACTAGCGGGAGCGCAAATAAAGACCCAGTACTTC
TRBJ2-3 many NA TRBV6-2/TRBV6-3 CASNPPGLTDTQYF TGTGCCAGCAACCCACCGGGATTGACAGATACGCAGTATTTT
TRBJ2-5 many TRBD1 TRBV2 CASSGDRWDRVPF TGTGCCAGCAGTGGAGACCGATGGGACAGGGTCCCTTTC
TRBJ2-2 many NA TRBV6-2/TRBV6-3 CASSWTGELFF TGTGCCAGCAGTTGGACCGGGGAGCTGTTTTTT
TRBJ2-2 many NA TRBV12-3/TRBV12-4 CASTLKVGELFF TGTGCCAGCACCTTGAAGGTCGGGGAGCTGTTTTTT
TRBJ1-1 many NA TRBV2 CASSGTLNTEAFF TGTGCCAGCAGTGGGACTTTGAACACTGAAGCTTTCTTT
TRBJ2-1 NA TRBD2 TRBV20-1 CSAREYLGLAYNEQFF TGCAGTGCTAGAGAATATTTGGGACTAGCCTACAATGAGCAGTTCTTC
TRBJ2-1 many NA TRBV24-1 CATSDFASPYNEQFF TGTGCCACCAGTGATTTTGCATCGCCTTACAATGAGCAGTTCTTC
TRBJ2-7 many NA TRBV20-1 CSVRGVSEQYF TGCAGTGTTAGGGGGGTTTCCGAGCAGTACTTC
TRBJ2-2 many NA TRBV28 CASRGLGTGELFF TGTGCCAGCAGGGGACTGGGCACCGGGGAGCTGTTTTTT
TRBJ2-5 NA TRBD2 TRBV12-5 CASGPGTSGLSAQYF TGTGCTAGTGGTCCCGGGACTAGCGGGCTGAGCGCCCAGTACTTC
TRBJ2-3 NA TRBD2 TRBV20-1 CSARLAGPKTDTQYF TGCAGTGCTAGACTAGCGGGGCCTAAGACAGATACGCAGTATTTT
TRBJ2-1 many NA TRBV3-1 CASSQAGMDEQFF TGTGCCAGCAGCCAAGCAGGCATGGATGAGCAGTTCTTC
TRBJ2-7 many TRBD2 TRBV5-1 CASSSPSGRVQGHEQYF TGCGCCAGCAGCTCACCCAGCGGGAGGGTCCAGGGCCACGAGCAGTACTTC
TRBJ2-1 many TRBD2 TRBV6-6 CASRTGGFNEQFF TGTGCCAGCAGGACGGGAGGGTTCAATGAGCAGTTCTTC
TRBJ2-1 many TRBD1 TRBV29-1 CSAKDRESYNEQFF TGCAGCGCTAAGGACAGGGAAAGCTACAATGAGCAGTTCTTC
TRBJ2-3 many TRBD1 TRBV28 CASRGDRGITDTQYF TGTGCCAGCAGGGGGGACAGGGGAATCACAGATACGCAGTATTTT
TRBJ2-2 few NA TRBV6-1 CASSEAWGNAGELFF TGTGCCAGCAGTGAAGCTTGGGGGAACGCCGGGGAGCTGTTTTTT
TRBJ1-1 many TRBD1 TRBV6-5 CASSYGTGSDTEAFF TGTGCCAGCAGTTACGGGACAGGATCGGACACTGAAGCTTTCTTT
TRBJ1-5 many NA TRBV20-1 CSAREGVASNQPQHF TGCAGTGCTAGGGAAGGGGTTGCGAGCAATCAGCCCCAGCATTTT
TRBJ2-2 NA TRBD1 TRBV7-2 CASSLRGRGSTGELFF TGTGCCAGCAGCTTGAGGGGGCGCGGAAGCACCGGGGAGCTGTTTTTT
TRBJ2-1 few TRBD2 TRBV20-1 CSASPGLAISYNEQFF TGCAGTGCTTCTCCGGGACTAGCGATTTCCTACAATGAGCAGTTCTTC
TRBJ1-5 many NA TRBV28 CASSSPDRLNQPQHF TGTGCCAGCAGCTCCCCGGACCGCCTCAATCAGCCCCAGCATTTT
TRBJ2-7 many NA TRBV6-5 CASPHSPAGTDYEQYF TGTGCCAGCCCCCACTCCCCAGCGGGGACAGACTACGAGCAGTACTTC
TRBJ1-1 many NA TRBV7-2 CASSFPNTEAFF TGTGCCAGCAGCTTCCCCAACACTGAAGCTTTCTTT
TRBJ1-2 few NA TRBV5-4 CASSLDSGRAYGYTF TGTGCCAGCAGCTTGGATAGCGGCAGGGCCTATGGCTACACCTTC
TRBJ2-1 many NA TRBV6-5 CASSYRGPGGQEQFF TGTGCCAGCAGTTACCGAGGTCCGGGTGGTCAGGAGCAGTTCTTC
TRBJ2-1 many NA TRBV5-1 CASRRVASYNEQFF TGCGCCAGCAGGAGAGTAGCGAGCTACAATGAGCAGTTCTTC
TRBJ2-5 few TRBD1 TRBV20-1 CSASPGQGPQETQYF TGCAGTGCTTCCCCGGGACAGGGGCCCCAAGAGACCCAGTACTTC
TRBJ1-4 many NA TRBV20-1 CSARDSGRPNEKLFF TGCAGTGCTAGAGATTCCGGCAGACCCAATGAAAAACTGTTTTTT
TRBJ1-3 many NA TRBV5-1 CASSITSGNTIYF TGCGCCAGCAGCATTACTTCGGGAAACACCATATATTTT
TRBJ2-2 many NA TRBV7-2 CASSDIFNTGELFF TGTGCCAGCAGCGACATATTTAACACCGGGGAGCTGTTTTTT
TRBJ2-7 many NA TRBV7-4 CASSLRPNRSPPRYEQYF TGTGCCAGCAGCTTACGCCCTAACAGGTCCCCCCCCCGCTACGAGCAGTACTTC
TRBJ1-4 many NA TRBV20-1 CSAPYGVGEKLFF TGCAGTGCCCCATATGGGGTTGGGGAAAAACTGTTTTTT
TRBJ1-3 many NA TRBV28 CASTPMGQGYSGNTIYF TGTGCCAGCACCCCTATGGGGCAGGGGTATTCGGGAAACACCATATATTTT
TRBJ1-1 many TRBD1 TRBV6-6 CASSQIEQGQHTEAFF TGTGCCAGCAGTCAAATCGAACAGGGGCAGCACACTGAAGCTTTCTTT
TRBJ2-3 many TRBD2 TRBV6-6 CASSYRGGISTDTQYF TGTGCCAGCAGTTACCGCGGGGGGATTAGCACAGATACGCAGTATTTT
TRBJ2-7 many TRBD2 TRBV29-1 CSVRSGTSGFEQYF TGCAGCGTCCGTTCCGGGACTAGCGGATTCGAGCAGTACTTC
TRBJ1-1 many NA TRBV7-9 CASSRGHSKAFF TGTGCCAGCAGCAGAGGACATAGCAAAGCTTTCTTT